The next 7 T cell receptor beta chains were all read from a single sample in a study of blood T cell repertoires in COVID-19. Sequencing used immunoSEQ multiplex PCR; TCRdb keeps in-frame clones, though not all of them. The table includes 220,000 or so clones, around four fifths detected once. Sequenced: peripheral blood. These receptors all come from a woman aged 55-75 years who had recovered from COVID-19.

The chain employs TRBV5-1 and TRBJ2-2; 9 bases map to TRBD2. Germline V gene lookup returns CDR1 SGHRS and CDR2 YFSETQ. The V gene end was trimmed by 3 bases and the J gene end by 7 bases; junction bases not matched to a gene: 7. This CDR3 is 15 amino acids long. CDR3 in amino acids: CASSYRSGGSGELFF. In DNA, the CDR3 is TGCGCCAGCAGCTACCGTAGCGGGGGTAGCGGGGAGCTGTTTTTT. The full variable domain, in which reference TRBV5-1 and TRBJ2-2 provide the parts outside the CDR3, is KAGVTQTPRYLIKTRGQQVTLSCSPISGHRSVSWYQQTPGQGLQFLFEYFSETQRNKGNFPGRFSGRQFSNSRSEMNVSTLELGDSALYLCASSYRSGGSGELFFGEGSRLTVL.

V usage is TRBV14 and J usage is TRBJ2-2; no definite D call. Germline CDR1 SGHDN, CDR2 FVKESK. CDR3 length: 18 residues. V dropped 2 bases and J dropped 2 bases, with 18 bases sitting between them. The CDR3, as DNA: TGTGCCAGCAGCCAACCCAGTATTTATCTGGCCAACACCGGGGAGCTGTTTTTT. It codes for CASSQPSIYLANTGELFF. Supplemented by reference TRBV14 and TRBJ2-2, the full variable domain reads EAGVTQFPSHSVIEKGQTVTLRCDPISGHDNLYWYRRVMGKEIKFLLHFVKESKQDESGMPNNRFLAERTGGTYSTLKVQPAELEDSGVYFCASSQPSIYLANTGELFFGEGSRLTVL.

The chain carries TRBV11-2 and TRBJ2-5; D perhaps matches TRBD1 (6 bases). The germline CDR1 and CDR2 sequences are SGHAT and FQNNGV. Trimming cost V 6 bases and J 6 bases, with 20 bases left between them. The length of the CDR3 is 15 residues. CDR3 nucleotide sequence: TGTGCCAGCAGGTCGGTCCGACAGGCGGCAAAGACCCAGTACTTC. Protein sequence: CASRSVRQAAKTQYF.

The J gene is TRBJ2-3, the V gene TRBV6-5; 8 bases are a match to TRBD2. Trimming cost V 6 bases and J 6 bases; bases outside gene matches: 11. Per the germline V gene, CDR1 is MNHEY and CDR2 is SVGAGI. The CDR3 consists of 15 residues. The CDR3 region is CASSREGFSGDTQYF. The CDR3 DNA follows: TGTGCCAGCAGCCGGGAGGGCTTTAGTGGGGATACGCAGTATTTT.

The rearrangement links TRBV7-9 to TRBJ1-1, with D unresolved. Trimming pared 5 bases from V and 6 bases from J, leaving 10 bases between. Germline CDR1 is SEHNR and CDR2 is FQNEAQ (reference sequence). The CDR3 runs 12 residues. The CDR3 DNA sequence: TGTGCCAGCAGCAACATGATATCTGAAGCTTTCTTT. It is translated as CASSNMISEAFF.

The chain has TRBV27 and TRBJ1-2; no definite D call. Trimming cost V 3 bases and J 2 bases, with 7 bases left between them. CDR3 size: 13 residues. Looked up from germline, CDR1 is MNHEY and CDR2 is SMNVEV (reference sequence). CDR3 loop: CASSFLRNYGYTF. The CDR3, as DNA: TGTGCCAGCAGTTTTTTACGGAACTATGGCTACACCTTC.

The chain has TRBV7-3 and TRBJ2-3, with 7 bases that match TRBD2. J gave up 3 bases and V 5 bases, and 8 bases lay outside the gene matches. This CDR3 spans 15 amino acids. The germline CDR1 and CDR2 sequences are SGHTA and FQGTGA. CDR3 sequence (DNA): TGTGCCAGCAGCCTACTCGCGGGAGTTACAGATACGCAGTATTTT. Its protein product is CASSLLAGVTDTQYF. The variable domain in full, with the rest retrieved from reference TRBV7-3 and TRBJ2-3, is GAGVSQTPSNKVTEKGKYVELRCDPISGHTALYWYRQSLGQGPEFLIYFQGTGAADDSGLPNDRFFAVRPEGSVSTLKIQRTERGDSAVYLCASSLLAGVTDTQYFGPGTRLTVL.